This T cell receptor beta chain was profiled in a study of T-cell memory formation after mild COVID-19. The wider study: For the most part, TCR clusters were specific to one donor. Study-wide results and limits: The main location of contracting CD4+ clones was CM and EM, and that of contracting CD8+ clones was EMRA. The study found balanced CD4/CD8 in clones contracting day 15 to 85 and a CD4+ lean in later expanders. Pre-infection memory carried some responding clones, suggesting that cross-reactive memory joined.

Each CDR3 protein gets one entry after TCRdb re-called the 5' RACE reads with MiXCR. The table lists a few hundred thousand distinct CDR3 sequences, roughly 15% of them singletons, with about 22% in the top ten. Comments on this clonotype: Its target is not known.

Germline V lookup: CDR1 MNHNS, CDR2 SASEGT. V was pared by 7 bases and J by 4 bases, with 17 bases between. The CDR3 runs to 16 residues. The TCR originated in a man between 18 and 29 years old who had mild COVID-19 (a few samples of this study predate the infection). Cell type and time point are not known. The chain carries TRBV6-1 and TRBJ1-6; D is unclear. Sequences were obtained from PBMCs or a T cell subset sorted from them (not recorded which). The CDR3 region is CASIGYRGGYNSPLHF. CDR3 DNA: TGTGCCAGCATCGGGTATCGGGGAGGTTATAATTCACCCCTCCACTTT.